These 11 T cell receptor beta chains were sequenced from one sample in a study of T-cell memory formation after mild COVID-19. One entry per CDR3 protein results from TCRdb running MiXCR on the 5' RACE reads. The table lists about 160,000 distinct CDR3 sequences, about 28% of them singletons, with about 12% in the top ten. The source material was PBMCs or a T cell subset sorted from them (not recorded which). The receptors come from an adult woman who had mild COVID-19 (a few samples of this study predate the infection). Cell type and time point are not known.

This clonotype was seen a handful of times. Written as DNA, the CDR3 is TGTGCCAGCAGCTTCGGCAGTAACTATGGCTACACCTTC. Its translation is CASSFGSNYGYTF. The rearrangement links TRBV7-9 to TRBJ1-2; no reliable D call. Trimming took 3 bases from V and 1 from J, leaving 6 bases between them. Germline CDR1 and CDR2: SEHNR and FQNEAQ (reference sequence). The CDR3 runs to 13 residues.

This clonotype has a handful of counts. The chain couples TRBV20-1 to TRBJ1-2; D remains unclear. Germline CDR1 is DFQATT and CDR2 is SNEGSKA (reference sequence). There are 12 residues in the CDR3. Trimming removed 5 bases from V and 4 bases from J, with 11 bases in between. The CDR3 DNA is TGCAGTGCTCTCACAGAAACCTATGGCTACACCTTC. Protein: CSALTETYGYTF.

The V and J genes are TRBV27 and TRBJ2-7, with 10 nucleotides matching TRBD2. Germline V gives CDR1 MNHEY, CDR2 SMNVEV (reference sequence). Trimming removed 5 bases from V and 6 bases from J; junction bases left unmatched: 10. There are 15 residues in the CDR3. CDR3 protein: CASSLQAGGYREQYF. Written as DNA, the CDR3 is TGTGCCAGCAGTCTCCAAGCGGGAGGGTATCGCGAGCAGTACTTC.

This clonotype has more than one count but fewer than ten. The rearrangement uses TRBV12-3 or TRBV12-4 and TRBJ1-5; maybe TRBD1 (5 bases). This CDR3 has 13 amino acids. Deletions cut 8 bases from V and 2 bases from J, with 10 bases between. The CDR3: CASGGYGNQPQHF. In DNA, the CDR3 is TGTGCCAGCGGGGGATATGGCAATCAGCCCCAGCATTTT.

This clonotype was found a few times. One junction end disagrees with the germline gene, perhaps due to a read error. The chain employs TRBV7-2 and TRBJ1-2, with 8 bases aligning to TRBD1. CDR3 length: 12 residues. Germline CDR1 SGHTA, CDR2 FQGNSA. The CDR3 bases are TGTGCCAGCAGCTTAGGGGGACAGGCCAATCACTTC. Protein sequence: CASSLGGQANHF.

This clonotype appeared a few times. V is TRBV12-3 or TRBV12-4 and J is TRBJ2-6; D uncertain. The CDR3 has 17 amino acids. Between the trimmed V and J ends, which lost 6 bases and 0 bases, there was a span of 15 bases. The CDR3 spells CASSPLTISSGANVLTF. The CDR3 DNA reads TGTGCCAGCAGCCCTTTGACCATTAGCTCTGGGGCCAACGTCCTGACTTTC.

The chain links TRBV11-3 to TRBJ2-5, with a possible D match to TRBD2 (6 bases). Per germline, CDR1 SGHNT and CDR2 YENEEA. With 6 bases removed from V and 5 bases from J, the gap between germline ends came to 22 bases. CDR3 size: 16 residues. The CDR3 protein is CASRQQPGGARETQYF. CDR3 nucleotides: TGTGCCAGCAGACAACAACCCGGCGGGGCGAGGGAGACCCAGTACTTC.

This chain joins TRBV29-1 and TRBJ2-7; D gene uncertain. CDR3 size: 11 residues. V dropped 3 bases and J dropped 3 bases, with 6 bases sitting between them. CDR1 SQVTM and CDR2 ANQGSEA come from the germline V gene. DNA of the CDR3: TGCAGCGTTGACATCAGCTACGAGCAGTACTTC. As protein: CSVDISYEQYF.

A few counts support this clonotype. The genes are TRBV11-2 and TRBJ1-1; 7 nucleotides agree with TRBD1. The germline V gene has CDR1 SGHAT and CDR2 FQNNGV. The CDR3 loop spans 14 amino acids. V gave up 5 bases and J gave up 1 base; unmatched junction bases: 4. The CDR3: CASSLWDRNTEAFF. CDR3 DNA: TGTGCCAGCAGCCTATGGGACAGGAACACTGAAGCTTTCTTT. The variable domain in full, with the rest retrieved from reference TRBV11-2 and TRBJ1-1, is EAGVAQSPRYKIIEKRQSVAFWCNPISGHATLYWYQQILGQGPKLLIQFQNNGVVDDSQLPKDRFSAERLKGVDSTLKIQPAKLEDSAVYLCASSLWDRNTEAFFGQGTRLTVV.

Here the CDR3 DNA reads TGTGCCAGCAGCGGGGGGGGTAACACTGAAGCTTTCTTT. Amino acids: CASSGGGNTEAFF. The rearrangement uses TRBV9 and TRBJ1-1; D may be TRBD1 (5 bases). The germline CDR1 and CDR2 sequences are SGDLS and YYNGEE. Trimming shortened V by 3 bases and J by 2 bases, and 8 bases separated the two germline ends. CDR3 length equals 13 residues.

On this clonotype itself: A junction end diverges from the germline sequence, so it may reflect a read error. For the CDR3, the DNA is TGTGCCAGCACACCCCGGCAGGGGACAGCCTACGAGCAGTACTTC. This gives the protein CASTPRQGTAYEQYF. The gene calls are TRBV18 and TRBJ2-7; 7 nucleotides match TRBD1. Germline V gene data show CDR1 as KGHSH and CDR2 as LQKENI. The CDR3 is 15 residues long.